One sample yielded the 6 T cell receptor beta chains listed below, sequenced in a study of T cells after yellow fever vaccination. TCRdb passed the 5' RACE reads through MiXCR, listing each CDR3 protein once. There are fewer than 350,000 distinct CDR3 sequences in the sample; around 4.5% occur only once, and just under 20% lies in the top ten. The sample consisted of PBMCs, taken 15 days after the yellow fever booster vaccination. The receptors shown here come from a young man who received the YFV17D yellow fever vaccine.

This clonotype showed up many times. This chain uses TRBV2 with TRBJ2-1; no firm D call. The CDR3 covers 10 residues. Germline assignment: CDR1 SNHLY and CDR2 FYNNEI. V lost 2 bases and J lost 8, with 1 base in between. The CDR3 DNA reads TGTGCCAGCAGTGAATATGAGCAGTTCTTC. It translates to CASSEYEQFF.

A few counts support this clonotype. The gene calls are TRBV12-3 or TRBV12-4 and TRBJ1-3, with unresolved D. Between the trimmed V and J ends, which lost 3 bases and 8 bases, there was a span of 5 bases. The CDR3 sequence is 11 residues long. The CDR3 loop reads CASSFIDTIYF. CDR3 nucleotide sequence: TGTGCCAGCAGTTTCATTGACACCATATATTTT.

This clonotype was seen ten or more times. This chain links TRBV7-2 with TRBJ1-1; 10 nucleotides line up with TRBD1. The ends lost 0 bases at V and 7 bases at J; junction bases unmatched: 2. CDR3 length: 14 amino acids. Germline V lookup: CDR1 SGHTA, CDR2 FQGNSA. CDR3 protein: CASSLARDRGEAFF. The DNA of the CDR3 is TGTGCCAGCAGCTTAGCGCGGGACAGGGGTGAAGCTTTCTTT.

This chain joins TRBV20-1 and TRBJ1-5, with D possibly TRBD1 on 6 matching bases. V lost 3 bases, J lost 5 bases, and 8 bases lay in between. Germline loops: CDR1 DFQATT, CDR2 SNEGSKA (reference sequence). The CDR3 runs 12 residues. CDR3 loop: CSASEGDQPQHF. The DNA for the CDR3 is TGCAGTGCTAGTGAGGGGGATCAGCCCCAGCATTTT.

This clonotype has a count of ten or more. The chain recombines TRBV5-1 with TRBJ2-7; TRBD1 aligns across 7 bases. CDR3 length: 14 amino acids. V trimming: 4 bases; J trimming: 5 bases; junction bases outside the gene matches: 9. The germline CDR1 and CDR2 sequences are SGHRS and YFSETQ. The CDR3, as DNA: TGCGCCAGCAGCCCCCGGGACAGATCCGACGAGCAGTACTTC. It codes for CASSPRDRSDEQYF.

This clonotype was observed a few times. The V call is TRBV7-6, the J call TRBJ2-5; no firm D call. V lost 5 bases, J lost 7 bases, and 11 bases lay in between. CDR3 length: 12 amino acids. Germline-derived CDR1 and CDR2 are SGHVS and FNYEAQ. The CDR3 bases are TGTGCCAGCAGCCCCCGGCTAGGGACCCAGTACTTC. Amino acids: CASSPRLGTQYF.